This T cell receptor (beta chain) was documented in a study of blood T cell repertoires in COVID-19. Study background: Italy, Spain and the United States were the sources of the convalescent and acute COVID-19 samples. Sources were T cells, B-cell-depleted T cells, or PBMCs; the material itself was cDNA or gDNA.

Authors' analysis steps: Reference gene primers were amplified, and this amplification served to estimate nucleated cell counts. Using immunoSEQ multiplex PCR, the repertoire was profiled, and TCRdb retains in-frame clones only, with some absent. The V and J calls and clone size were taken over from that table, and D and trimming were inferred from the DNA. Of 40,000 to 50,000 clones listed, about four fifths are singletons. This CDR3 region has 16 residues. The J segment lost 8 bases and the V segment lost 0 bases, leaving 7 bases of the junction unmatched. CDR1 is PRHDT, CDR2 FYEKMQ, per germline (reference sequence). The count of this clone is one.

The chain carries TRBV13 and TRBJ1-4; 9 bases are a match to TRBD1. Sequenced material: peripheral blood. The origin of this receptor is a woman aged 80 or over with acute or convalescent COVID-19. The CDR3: CASSLGVGTGSEKLFF. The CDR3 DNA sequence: TGTGCCAGCAGCTTAGGCGTAGGGACAGGGAGCGAAAAACTGTTTTTT.